The entry that follows covers one T cell receptor beta chain sequence. Germline V gene data show CDR1 as MDHEN and CDR2 as SYDVKM. The CDR3 contains 16 residues. Deletions cut 5 bases from V and 0 bases from J, with 14 bases between. Per the authors' pipeline: Estimated nucleated cell counts came from reference gene primer amplification. Libraries were prepared by immunoSEQ multiplex PCR; TCRdb keeps only in-frame clonotypes and omits some of them. V and J calls and clone size are given by that table; D and trimming were obtained from the DNA. Of about 150,000 clones in the sample, approximately 90% were seen once. The data originate from a study of blood T cell repertoires in COVID-19.

Sequenced input: peripheral blood. The V and J genes are TRBV28 and TRBJ2-1, with a weak D call TRBD1 (6 bases). The TCR originated in a woman aged 55-75 years with active COVID-19. CDR3 sequence: CASSSHGRGSYNEQFF. The CDR3 coding sequence is TGTGCCAGCAGTAGCCATGGCAGGGGCTCCTACAATGAGCAGTTCTTC. Variable domain in full (rest from reference TRBV28 and TRBJ2-1): DVKVTQSSRYLVKRTGEKVFLECVQDMDHENMFWYRQDPGLGLRLIYFSYDVKMKEKGDIPEGYSVSREKKERFSLILESASTNQTSMYLCASSSHGRGSYNEQFFGPGTRLTVL.